This T cell receptor beta chain appears in the sequencing data of a study of early T cells in non-severe SARS-CoV-2 infection. CDR1 and CDR2 (germline): LGHNA, YSLEER. The germline V and J ends were trimmed by 0 bases and 11 bases, with 13 bases remaining between them. CDR3 length equals 14 residues. This clonotype was found many times. TCRdb re-called the 5' RACE reads through MiXCR, storing one row per CDR3 protein. Of 45,000 to 55,000 distinct CDR3 sequences listed, 5.5% to 6.5% are singletons. The chain links TRBV4-3 to TRBJ1-4; unclear D gene. The receptor comes from an adult who was a healthcare worker with PCR-confirmed SARS-CoV-2 infection or an uninfected control (not recorded which). Sequenced here: whole blood, sampled at baseline. The CDR3 loop is CASSQDRTVFKLFF. The CDR3 region has the DNA TGCGCCAGCAGCCAAGATCGGACGGTTTTTAAACTGTTTTTT.